Shown below are 9 T cell receptor beta chains from a single sample sequenced in a study of T cell responses to AZD1222 COVID-19 vaccine. This table comes from immunoSEQ multiplex PCR, and its TCRdb copy is limited to in-frame clones, with some not included. The top ten hold 1.1% to 1.5% of the sample, which has about 150,000 clones, 90% to 95% seen once. Source: peripheral blood, taken on day 0 of AZD1222 vaccination. The receptors come from an adult in good health.

The J gene is TRBJ2-1, the V gene TRBV10-3, with D perhaps TRBD1 or TRBD2 (6 bases each). Germline lookup yields CDR1 ENHRY and CDR2 SYGVKD. V lost 2 bases, J lost 4 bases, and 12 bases lay in between. CDR3 length: 15 residues. The CDR3 DNA reads as TGTGCCATCAGTGAGGCGGAGGGGGGTTACAATGAGCAGTTCTTC. It codes for CAISEAEGGYNEQFF.

The chain links TRBV3-1 (or the pseudogene TRBV3-2) to TRBJ2-1; D unresolved. Germline V gene lookup returns CDR1 LGHDT and CDR2 YNNKEL (reference sequence). V dropped 5 bases and J dropped 5 bases, with 7 bases sitting between them. CDR3 length: 12 amino acids. CDR3 loop: CASSTVDNEQFF. In nucleotides, the CDR3 is TGTGCCAGCAGCACTGTTGACAATGAGCAGTTCTTC.

The chain employs TRBV7-9 and TRBJ1-5; possible D gene TRBD1, 5 bases. V was pared by 1 base and J by 9 bases, with 22 bases between. The germline V gene has CDR1 SEHNR and CDR2 FQNEAQ (reference sequence). The CDR3 spans 17 residues. The DNA for the CDR3 is TGTGCCAGCAGCTTAGTCCTCTCCAACCGGGGGGAATCGCCCCAGCATTTT. It encodes CASSLVLSNRGESPQHF.

This clone has just a few counts. The gene calls are TRBV29-1 and TRBJ1-3, with a tentative D call TRBD1 (5 bases). CDR1 SQVTM and CDR2 ANQGSEA come from the germline V gene. CDR3 length: 13 amino acids. The germline V and J ends were trimmed by 6 bases and 3 bases, with 12 bases remaining between them. The CDR3 bases are TGCAGCGTCACCCGGACAATTGGAAACACCATATATTTT. It is translated as CSVTRTIGNTIYF.

V is TRBV27 and J is TRBJ1-6; TRBD1 matches 9 bases. Germline loops: CDR1 MNHEY, CDR2 SMNVEV (reference sequence). This CDR3 is built from 20 residues. Trimming cost V 2 bases and J 0 bases; bases outside gene matches: 11. In DNA, the CDR3 is TGTGCCAGCAGTTTAGTAGCCACGGACAGGGGCGCCTCCTATAATTCACCCCTCCACTTT. Residues: CASSLVATDRGASYNSPLHF.

The chain is built from TRBV4-3 and TRBJ1-3; D gene ambiguous. Per the germline V gene, CDR1 is LGHNA and CDR2 is YSLEER. The V end lost 2 bases, the J end lost 4 bases, and 15 bases lay between the germline ends. This CDR3 is 16 amino acids long. Here the CDR3 reads CASSQNPGSAGNTIYF. CDR3 nucleotide sequence: TGCGCCAGCAGCCAAAATCCCGGCTCGGCAGGAAACACCATATATTTT.

The V gene is TRBV3-1 (or the pseudogene TRBV3-2), the J gene TRBJ1-5, with D tentatively TRBD1 (5 bases). This CDR3 has 12 amino acids. V shed 8 bases and J shed 5 bases, with 10 bases lying between them. Germline CDR1 LGHDT, CDR2 YNNKEL (reference sequence). In DNA form, the CDR3 reads TGTGCCAGCGCACGAGGGGATCAGCCCCAGCATTTT. Amino acids: CASARGDQPQHF.

The chain links TRBV7-9 to TRBJ1-2; 7 bases are shared with TRBD1. Germline CDR1 SEHNR, CDR2 FQNEAQ (reference sequence). V lost 1 base, J lost 4 bases, and 9 bases stayed unmatched. The CDR3 length is 16 residues. CDR3 DNA sequence: TGTGCCAGCAGCTTAGGGGTGGAGGGGGCTGTCTATGGCTACACCTTC. Its translation is CASSLGVEGAVYGYTF.

V and J are TRBV9 and TRBJ1-1; D uncertain. V lost 2 bases, J lost 1 base, and 9 bases lay in between. Germline V gene lookup returns CDR1 SGDLS and CDR2 YYNGEE. This CDR3 has 14 amino acids. In DNA, the CDR3 is TGTGCCAGCAGCGTTCTGGGGAGGAACACTGAAGCTTTCTTT. Residues: CASSVLGRNTEAFF.